Each of the 5 T cell receptor beta chains below was sequenced from the same sample in a study of a mutant IDH1 vaccine in newly diagnosed glioma. The antigens these receptors bind are not known. TCRdb keeps only in-frame clones here, not all; method: immunoSEQ multiplex PCR. The data contain 55,000 to 65,000 clones, about 79% of them singletons. Time point indicated: week 47, end of study. Doses consisted of 300 ug of mutant IDH1 20-mer peptide each, paired with topical imiquimod. The sequencing used PBMCs, collected from a glioma patient whose treatment included an IDH1 peptide vaccine. All receptors derive from a man aged 45-65 years with glioma.

The chain uses TRBV11-2 and TRBJ2-2; unclear D gene. V shed 5 bases and J shed 6 bases, with 13 bases lying between them. Per germline, CDR1 SGHAT and CDR2 FQNNGV. This CDR3 has 14 residues. This CDR3 is CASSPWNRAGELFF. The CDR3 DNA is TGTGCCAGCAGCCCATGGAACCGAGCCGGGGAGCTGTTTTTT.

This clone has just one count. The CDR3 loop is CASSGWTGAIEKLFF. CDR3 in DNA: TGTGCCAGCAGCGGGTGGACAGGGGCAATTGAAAAACTGTTTTTT. This chain connects TRBV5-8 to TRBJ1-4, with 9 positions matching TRBD1. The V gene end was trimmed by 4 bases and the J gene end by 7 bases; junction bases not matched to a gene: 8. CDR3 length: 15 amino acids. Germline V gives CDR1 SGHTS, CDR2 YDEGEE.

The chain has TRBV27 and TRBJ1-1; D call uncertain. Germline-derived CDR1 and CDR2 are MNHEY and SMNVEV (reference sequence). This CDR3 has 13 amino acids. Trimming left V 5 bases short and J 3 bases short, with 10 bases between. CDR3 residues: CASSTEQYTEAFF. The DNA for the CDR3 is TGTGCCAGCAGTACAGAGCAATACACTGAAGCTTTCTTT.

This clone was counted only a few times. This sequence joins TRBV2 and TRBJ1-1; D gene unclear. Germline loops: CDR1 SNHLY, CDR2 FYNNEI. V lost 7 bases and J lost 6, with 21 bases in between. The CDR3 spans 15 residues. The CDR3 protein is CASKGRSGQDSEAFF. The DNA of the CDR3 is TGTGCCAGCAAGGGAAGATCAGGTCAGGACTCTGAAGCTTTCTTT. The full variable domain, rest sourced from reference TRBV2 and TRBJ1-1, is EPEVTQTPSHQVTQMGQEVILRCVPISNHLYFYWYRQILGQKVEFLVSFYNNEISEKSEIFDDQFSVERPDGSNFTLKIRSTKLEDSAMYFCASKGRSGQDSEAFFGQGTRLTVV.

The V call is TRBV5-1, the J call TRBJ1-5; 9 bases agree with TRBD1. Per the germline V gene, CDR1 is SGHRS and CDR2 is YFSETQ. The CDR3 length is 15 residues. The trim removed 5 bases at V and 4 bases at J, leaving 7 bases unmatched. CDR3 coding DNA: TGCGCCAGCAGGGCGGGACAGGGAAATAATCAGCCCCAGCATTTT. Amino acid sequence: CASRAGQGNNQPQHF. The entire variable domain, with the rest obtained from reference TRBV5-1 and TRBJ1-5, is as follows: KAGVTQTPRYLIKTRGQQVTLSCSPISGHRSVSWYQQTPGQGLQFLFEYFSETQRNKGNFPGRFSGRQFSNSRSEMNVSTLELGDSALYLCASRAGQGNNQPQHFGDGTRLSIL.